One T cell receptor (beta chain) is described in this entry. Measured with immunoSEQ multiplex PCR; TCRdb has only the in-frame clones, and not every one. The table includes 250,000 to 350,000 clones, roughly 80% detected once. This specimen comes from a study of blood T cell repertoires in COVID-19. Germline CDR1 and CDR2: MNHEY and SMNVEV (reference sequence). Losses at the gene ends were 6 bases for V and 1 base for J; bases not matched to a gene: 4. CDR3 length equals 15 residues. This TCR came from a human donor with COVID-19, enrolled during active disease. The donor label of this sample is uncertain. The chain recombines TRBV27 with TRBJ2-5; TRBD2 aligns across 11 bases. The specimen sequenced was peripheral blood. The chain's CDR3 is CASSRTSGRQETQYF. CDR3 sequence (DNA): TGTGCCAGCAGCCGGACTAGCGGGCGCCAAGAGACCCAGTACTTC.